These T cell receptor beta chains were read from a single sample in a study of tumor-infiltrating lymphocytes in primary liver carcinoma. TCRdb redid the calling of the multiplex PCR reads with MiXCR, one entry per CDR3 protein. The sample contains 35,000 to 40,000 distinct CDR3 sequences, roughly 75% of which appear only once. Sequencing used tumor-adjacent normal liver tissue. The receptor set was obtained from a man aged 35 to 55 with primary liver carcinoma and hepatitis B virus infection. The CDR3 runs from the conserved cysteine through the conserved F or W. The D gene is left open where the match is weak. Clone size appears in some rows only: once, few, many, or a class for an expanded clone.

-	TRBV6-6	TRBJ2-1	13	medium-sized	CASRDSIYNEQFF	TGTGCCAGCAGGGACAGTATATACAATGAGCAGTTCTTC
-	TRBV30	TRBJ1-1	13	-	CAWSPMGWMEALF	TGTGCCTGGAGTCCCATGGGGTGGATGGAAGCTCTCTTT
TRBD1	TRBV4-1	TRBJ2-7	14	-	CASSQEDRNYEQYF	TGCGCCAGCAGCCAGGAGGACAGGAATTACGAGCAGTACTTC
TRBD1	TRBV11-2	TRBJ1-5	13	-	CASSRDRDQLQHF	TGTGCCAGCAGTCGCGACAGGGACCAGCTCCAGCATTTT
TRBD2	TRBV6-4	TRBJ2-3	14	many	CASSASGSTDTQYF	TGTGCCAGCAGTGCTAGCGGGAGCACAGATACGCAGTATTTT
TRBD2	TRBV7-8	TRBJ2-7	13	-	CASSFTSGYEQYF	TGTGCCAGCAGCTTTACTAGCGGCTACGAGCAGTATTTC
-	TRBV29-1	TRBJ2-7	16	-	CSAMTSGTGSTYEQYF	TGTAGCGCCATGACATCTGGGACCGGATCTACCTACGAGCAGTACTTC
-	TRBV7-9	TRBJ2-7	11	-	CAAEGNYEQYF	TGTGCCGCCGAGGGCAATTACGAGCAGTACTTC
-	TRBV12-3/TRBV12-4	TRBJ2-7	15	-	CASSPRTVSLDEQYF	TGTGCCAGCAGTCCTAGGACAGTGAGCCTGGACGAGCAGTACTTC
TRBD2	TRBV6-2/TRBV6-3	TRBJ2-1	15	-	CASRPLAEGYNEQFF	TGTGCCAGCAGGCCGCTAGCGGAAGGTTACAATGAGCAGTTCTTC
-	TRBV24-1	TRBJ1-1	15	-	CATSAAGAENTEAFF	TGTGCCACCAGTGCTGCGGGGGCGGAGAACACTGAAGCTTTCTTT
-	TRBV11-2	TRBJ2-5	16	-	CASSLVPGHLQETQYF	TGTGCCAGCAGCTTAGTGCCTGGACACCTCCAAGAGACCCAGTACTTC
-	TRBV14	TRBJ2-3	13	-	CACSQDGEDTQYF	TGTGCCTGCAGCCAAGACGGCGAAGATACGCAATATTTT
TRBD2	TRBV5-1	TRBJ2-1	15	-	CASSGGLTGNNEQFF	TGCGCCAGCAGCGGGGGACTAACGGGGAACAATGAGCAGTTCTTC
-	TRBV5-4	TRBJ2-3	17	-	CACSPLGDRPSTDAQYF	TGTGCCTGCAGCCCGCTGGGAGACCGACCTAGTACAGATGCGCAGTATTTT
TRBD1	TRBV2	TRBJ2-5	13	many	CASRRDSQETQYF	TGTGCCAGCAGGAGGGACAGCCAAGAGACCCAGTACTTC
-	TRBV29-1	TRBJ2-6	17	-	CSVEDTLQNNGANVLTF	TGCAGCGTTGAAGACACCTTGCAGAATAATGGGGCCAACGTCCTGACTTTC
TRBD2	TRBV4-2	TRBJ2-1	16	-	CASSPSKASGYNEKFF	TGTGCCAGCAGCCCCTCTAAGGCTAGCGGCTACAATGAGAAGTTCTTC
TRBD1	TRBV6-5	TRBJ1-2	15	-	CANIYLNRGGYGYTF	TGTGCCAACATTTACTTGAACAGGGGGGGGTATGGCTACACCTTC
-	TRBV24-1	TRBJ2-2	15	-	CATSEGYYDTGELFF	TGTGCCACCAGTGAGGGGTATTATGACACCGGGGAGCTGTTTTTT
-	TRBV29-1	TRBJ2-7	15	-	CSVEIGDTFNYEQYF	TGCAGCGTTGAAATTGGGGACACTTTTAACTACGAGCAGTACTTC
-	TRBV19	TRBJ2-2	14	-	CASSGAPNTGELFF	TGTGCCAGTAGTGGGGCTCCGAACACCGGGGAGCTGTTTTTT
-	TRBV6-1	TRBJ2-3	14	-	CARMMGRRADTQYF	TGTGCCAGAATGATGGGCAGGAGGGCAGATACGCAGTATTTT
-	TRBV6-2/TRBV6-3	TRBJ2-1	16	few	CASIHGGGGSYNVQFF	TGTGCCAGCATCCATGGAGGGGGGGGGTCCTACAATGTGCAGTTCTTC
-	TRBV2	TRBJ2-2	14	once	CASIKPPGTGEPFF	TGTGCCAGCATAAAACCACCCGGGACCGGGGAGCCGTTTTTT
-	TRBV6-5	TRBJ1-1	13	few	CASRAGGPGEAFF	TGTGCCAGCAGGGCGGGAGGGCCGGGCGAAGCTTTCTTT
TRBD1	TRBV10-3	TRBJ1-1	14	many	CAISGQGLNTEAFF	TGTGCCATCAGCGGACAGGGTCTGAACACTGAAGCTTTCTTT
-	TRBV28	TRBJ2-5	14	many	CASSSDSGAQAQYF	TGTGCCAGCAGTTCAGACTCGGGGGCTCAGGCCCAGTACTTC
-	TRBV6-1	TRBJ1-4	14	-	CASSIMDSNEKLFF	TGCGCCAGCAGTATAATGGACAGTAATGAAAAACTGTTTTTT
-	TRBV29-1	TRBJ2-4	12	-	CRVIHGRGIQYF	TGTAGAGTAATTCATGGGCGGGGCATTCAGTACTTC
-	TRBV11-2	TRBJ2-7	19	-	CASSFDRPRCSSYGYDQYF	TGTGCCAGCAGCTTCGACAGGCCCCGATGCTCTTCGTACGGTTACGATCAGTACTTC
TRBD1	TRBV6-2/TRBV6-3	TRBJ2-6	17	-	CASLRDRVHSAANVLTF	TGTGCTAGCCTGAGGGACAGGGTACACTCTGCGGCCAACGTCCTGACTTTC
TRBD2	TRBV11-2	TRBJ2-7	15	few	CASSSRTSSSYEQYF	TGTGCTAGCAGTTCCCGGACTAGCTCCTCCTACGAGCAGTACTTC
-	TRBV6-5	TRBJ1-1	13	once	CASTPSRSTEAFF	TGTGCCAGCACCCCTTCCAGGAGCACTGAAGCTTTCTTT
-	TRBV7-9	TRBJ1-1	14	many	CASSQQSMNTEAFF	TGTGCCAGCAGCCAACAGAGCATGAACACTGAAGCTTTCTTT
-	TRBV11-2	TRBJ2-2	14	-	CASSRGANAGELFF	TGTGCCAGCAGCAGGGGGGCTAACGCCGGGGAGCTGTTTTTT
-	TRBV10-2	TRBJ2-5	16	-	CASSAGLPAAQETLYF	TGCGCCAGCAGTGCCGGGTTACCAGCAGCTCAAGAGACCCTGTACTTC
-	TRBV29-1	TRBJ2-7	13	-	CSVTGTPPYERYF	TGCAGCGTTACCGGGACTCCCCCCTACGAGCGGTACTTC
-	TRBV19	TRBJ2-2	15	-	CASSRDRLLSGELFF	TGTGCCAGTAGCCGGGACCGATTATTGAGCGGGGAGCTGTTTTTT
-	TRBV5-6	TRBJ2-5	12	once	CTNSGLRETHYF	TGTACCAACAGTGGACTAAGAGAGACCCATTACTTC
-	TRBV29-1	TRBJ2-5	14	once	CSVDGGLGQETQYF	TGCAGCGTCGATGGCGGGTTGGGCCAAGAGACCCAGTACTTC